This T cell receptor (beta chain) derives from a study of shared clonotypes between healthy human individuals. The assay ran at deep level. Under the authors' procedure: ImmunoSEQ yielded junction-only sequences lacking quality scores, so filtering differed. Data came from immunoSEQ multiplex PCR; TCRdb stores just in-frame clones and leaves some out. The V and J calls and clone size were taken over from that table, and D and trimming were inferred from the DNA. Here the sample spans about 1 million clones, around 75% being singletons. This clonotype was sampled from a man between 18 and 29 years old in good health. Source material: memory CD4+ T cells sorted from blood. Regarding subset: CD45RA-negative fraction.

CDR3 DNA: TGTGCCAGCAGCTTAGTGCGTGGGCGGGGGAGTCCAGATACGCAGTATTTT. It specifies CASSLVRGRGSPDTQYF. The chain couples TRBV11-2 to TRBJ2-3, with 7 bases identical to TRBD2. The CDR3 contains 17 residues. The V segment lost 1 base and the J segment 4 bases; nucleotides outside the gene matches: 11. Germline V gene sequence: CDR1 SGHAT, CDR2 FQNNGV.